Listed below are T cell receptor beta chains from one sample, sequenced in a study of T cell responses to AZD1222 COVID-19 vaccine. TCRdb's table, derived via immunoSEQ multiplex PCR, lists solely in-frame clones and lacks some. This table holds around 100,000 clones, around 87% found once. The starting material was peripheral blood, obtained on day 0 of MenACWY control vaccination. All receptors come from an adult in good health. CDR3s include the opening cysteine and the closing phenylalanine or tryptophan. The D gene is left open where the match is weak. Clone size is stated in some rows and not others, as once, few, many or a class when expanded.

>.|TRBV19|.|TRBJ1-2|14
TGTGCCAGTAGTATAAGTGGGTCCGGGTATGGCTACACCTTC
CASSISGSGYGYTF
>.|TRBV6-2/TRBV6-3|.|TRBJ2-7|15
TGTGCCAGCAGCACTCACTCTGGGGCGGGATACGAGCAGTACTTC
CASSTHSGAGYEQYF
>.|TRBV25-1|.|TRBJ1-4|13
TGTGCCAGCACCACTCCAACTAATGAAAAACTGTTTTTT
CASTTPTNEKLFF
>.|TRBV28|.|TRBJ2-5|12
TGTGCCAGCTCAGCAGGGTGGGAGACCCAGTACTTC
CASSAGWETQYF
>.|TRBV3-1/TRBV3-2|.|TRBJ1-2|14
TGTGCCAGCAGCCAAGTCGTACAGGGCTATGGCTACACCTTC
CASSQVVQGYGYTF
>TRBD1|TRBV30|.|TRBJ1-6|14
TGTGCCTGGACGGATATAGGGGGCGGCTCACCCCTCCACTTT
CAWTDIGGGSPLHF
>TRBD1|TRBV13|.|TRBJ1-1|17
TGTGCCAGCAGCTCCCAGACAGGGAAATTCGTGGGCACTGAAGCTTTCTTT
CASSSQTGKFVGTEAFF
>.|TRBV7-9|.|TRBJ2-2|15
TGTGCCAGCAGCTTAGCTGGCCTTACCACCGGGGAGCTGTTTTTT
CASSLAGLTTGELFF
>TRBD1|TRBV13|.|TRBJ1-2|14
TGTGCCAGCAGCTGGGGGACAGCTAACTATGGCTACACCTTC
CASSWGTANYGYTF
>TRBD2|TRBV5-1|.|TRBJ2-3|16
TGCGCCAGCAGCGCGTTGGGACTAGCGGGCACAGATACGCAGTATTTT
CASSALGLAGTDTQYF
>.|TRBV7-2|few|TRBJ2-1|16
TGTGCCAGCAGCTCTCCAGGCCTAAAGAGAAGCAATGAGCAGTTCTTC
CASSSPGLKRSNEQFF